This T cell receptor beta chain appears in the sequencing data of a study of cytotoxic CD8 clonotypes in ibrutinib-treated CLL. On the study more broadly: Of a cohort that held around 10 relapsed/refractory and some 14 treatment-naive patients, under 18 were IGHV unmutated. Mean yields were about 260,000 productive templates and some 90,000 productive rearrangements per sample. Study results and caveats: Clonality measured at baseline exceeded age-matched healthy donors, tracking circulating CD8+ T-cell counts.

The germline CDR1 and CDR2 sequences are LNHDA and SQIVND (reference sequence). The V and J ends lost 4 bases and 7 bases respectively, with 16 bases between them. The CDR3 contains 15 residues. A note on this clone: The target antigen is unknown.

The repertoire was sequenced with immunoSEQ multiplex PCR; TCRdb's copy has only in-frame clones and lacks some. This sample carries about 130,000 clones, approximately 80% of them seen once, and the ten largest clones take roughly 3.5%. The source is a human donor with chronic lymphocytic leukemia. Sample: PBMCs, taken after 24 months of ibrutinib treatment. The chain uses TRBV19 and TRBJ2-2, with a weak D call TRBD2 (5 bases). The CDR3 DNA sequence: TGTGCCAGTAGTAGGGCCACAAGGAGCGGCGGGGAGCTGTTTTTT. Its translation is CASSRATRSGGELFF.